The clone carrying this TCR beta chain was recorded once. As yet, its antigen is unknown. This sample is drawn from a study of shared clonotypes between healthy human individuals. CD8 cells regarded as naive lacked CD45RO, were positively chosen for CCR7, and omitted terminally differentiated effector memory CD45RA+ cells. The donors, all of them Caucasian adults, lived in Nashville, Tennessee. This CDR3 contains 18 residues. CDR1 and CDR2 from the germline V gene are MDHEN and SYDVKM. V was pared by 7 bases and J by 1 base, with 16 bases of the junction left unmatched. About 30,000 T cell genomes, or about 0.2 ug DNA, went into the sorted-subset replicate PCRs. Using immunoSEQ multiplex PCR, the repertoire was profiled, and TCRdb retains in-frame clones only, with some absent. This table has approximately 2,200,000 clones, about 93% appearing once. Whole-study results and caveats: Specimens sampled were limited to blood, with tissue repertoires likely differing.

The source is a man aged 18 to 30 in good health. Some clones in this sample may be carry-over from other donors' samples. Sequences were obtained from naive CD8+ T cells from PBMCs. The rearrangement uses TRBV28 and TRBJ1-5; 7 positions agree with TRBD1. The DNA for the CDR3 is TGTGCCAGCAAACTCCGTGAATTCAGGGGGGTAAGCAATCAGCCCCAGCATTTT. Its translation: CASKLREFRGVSNQPQHF.